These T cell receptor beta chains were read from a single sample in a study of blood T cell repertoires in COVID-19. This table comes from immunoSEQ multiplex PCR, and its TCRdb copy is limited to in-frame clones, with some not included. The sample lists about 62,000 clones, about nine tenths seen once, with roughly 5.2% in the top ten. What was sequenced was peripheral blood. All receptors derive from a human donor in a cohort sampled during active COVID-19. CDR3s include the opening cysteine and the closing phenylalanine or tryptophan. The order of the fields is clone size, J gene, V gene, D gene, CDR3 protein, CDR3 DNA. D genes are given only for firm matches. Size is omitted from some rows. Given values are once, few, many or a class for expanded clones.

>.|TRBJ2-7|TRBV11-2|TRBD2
CASSLGSSGTPPGSYEQYF
TGTGCCAGCAGCCTCGGGTCTAGCGGGACACCACCAGGCTCCTACGAGCAGTACTTC
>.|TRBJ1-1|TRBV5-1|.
CASTHDAGTEAFF
TGCGCCAGCACCCACGACGCGGGCACTGAAGCTTTCTTT
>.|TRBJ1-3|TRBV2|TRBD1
CASSWDSSGNTIYF
TGTGCCAGCAGTTGGGACAGCTCTGGAAACACCATATATTTT
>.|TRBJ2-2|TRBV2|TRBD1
CASRQGSSGELFF
TGTGCCAGCCGACAGGGGTCGAGCGGGGAGCTGTTTTTT
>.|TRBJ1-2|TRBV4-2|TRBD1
CASSQDPGQGAGYTF
TGTGCCAGCAGCCAAGATCCGGGACAGGGGGCCGGCTACACCTTC
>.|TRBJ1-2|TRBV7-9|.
CASSSGTSSGGYTF
TGTGCCAGCAGCTCCGGGACTTCATCGGGGGGCTACACCTTC
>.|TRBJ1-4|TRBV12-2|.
CASRTENRATNEKLFF
TGTGCAAGTCGCACGGAAAACAGGGCCACTAATGAAAAACTGTTTTTT
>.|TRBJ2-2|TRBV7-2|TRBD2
CASSLHPGGAGELFF
TGTGCCAGCAGCTTGCATCCGGGAGGGGCCGGGGAGCTGTTTTTT
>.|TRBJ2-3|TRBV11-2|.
CASSLPVDWPNTQYF
TGTGCCAGCAGCCTACCGGTTGACTGGCCCAACACGCAGTATTTT
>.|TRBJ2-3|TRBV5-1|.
CASSLAGTDTQYF
TGCGCCAGCAGCTTGGCCGGCACAGATACGCAGTATTTT
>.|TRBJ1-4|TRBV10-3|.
CAISGEGGRNEKLFF
TGTGCCATCAGTGGTGAGGGAGGGCGGAATGAAAAACTGTTTTTT
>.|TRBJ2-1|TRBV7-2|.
CASSLAERDEQFF
TGTGCCAGCAGCTTAGCAGAGAGGGATGAGCAGTTCTTC
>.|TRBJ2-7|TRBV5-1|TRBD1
CASSLDPGTGYYEQYF
TGCGCCAGCAGCTTGGATCCCGGGACAGGATACTACGAGCAGTACTTC
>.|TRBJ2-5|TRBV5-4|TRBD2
CASSSRGDQETQYF
TGTGCCAGCAGCTCCCGGGGGGACCAAGAGACCCAGTACTTC
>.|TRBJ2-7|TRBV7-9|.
CASSFYGKIYEQYF
TGTGCCAGCAGCTTTTATGGCAAGATCTACGAGCAGTACTTC
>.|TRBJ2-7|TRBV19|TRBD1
CARPGQGPSYEQYF
TGTGCCAGGCCGGGACAGGGGCCTTCCTACGAGCAGTACTTC
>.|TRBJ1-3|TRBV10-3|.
CAISRQTGSGNTIYF
TGTGCCATCAGTAGACAGACCGGTTCTGGAAACACCATATATTTT
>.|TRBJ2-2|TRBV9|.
CASSVSGRQNTGELFF
TGTGCCAGCAGCGTCAGTGGCCGTCAGAACACCGGGGAGCTGTTTTTT
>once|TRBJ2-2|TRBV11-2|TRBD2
CASSPRLGLAGGTGELFF
TGTGCCAGCAGCCCCAGGCTGGGACTAGCGGGAGGGACCGGGGAGCTGTTTTTT
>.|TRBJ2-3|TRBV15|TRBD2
CATSRVLAGPDTQYF
TGTGCCACCAGCAGAGTGCTAGCGGGCCCAGATACGCAGTATTTT
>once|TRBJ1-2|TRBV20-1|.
CSASPQTNYGYTF
TGCAGTGCTAGTCCACAGACTAACTATGGCTACACCTTC
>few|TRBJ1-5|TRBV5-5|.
CASSLRQAQPQHF
TGTGCCAGCAGCTTAAGACAGGCACAGCCCCAGCATTTT
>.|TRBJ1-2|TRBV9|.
CASSSRPGDGYTF
TGTGCCAGCAGCTCCCGGCCCGGGGATGGCTACACCTTC
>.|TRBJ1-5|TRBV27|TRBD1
CASTRVGTGGFDQPQHF
TGTGCCAGCACCCGGGTTGGGACAGGGGGTTTCGATCAGCCCCAGCATTTT